The 27 T cell receptor beta chains reported below all come from one sample, sequenced in a study of T cell responses to AZD1222 COVID-19 vaccine. Clones were read by immunoSEQ multiplex PCR, and TCRdb kept only the in-frame ones, dropping some. The sample lists roughly 130,000 clones, about 87% occurring once. The sequenced sample was peripheral blood, obtained on day 0 of AZD1222 vaccination. Source of these receptors: an adult in good health.

This clone was recorded a few times. CDR3 nucleotides: TGTGCCAGCACCCACGAACGGGGGACAGGGGCCCCCAATCAGCCCCAGCATTTT. It encodes CASTHERGTGAPNQPQHF. This chain joins TRBV28 and TRBJ1-5, with 10 bases lining up with TRBD1. The CDR3 is made up of 18 amino acids. Germline V gene sequence: CDR1 MDHEN, CDR2 SYDVKM. With 7 bases clipped from V and 3 bases from J, the junction kept 15 bases outside the gene matches.

V and J are TRBV15 and TRBJ2-7; D unclear. V was pared by 5 bases and J by 0 bases, with 11 bases between. Germline V CDR1 and CDR2: LNHNV, YYDKDF (reference sequence). The length of the CDR3 is 14 residues. The CDR3 region has the DNA TGTGCCACCAGCCGACCCGGCGACTCCTACGAGCAGTACTTC. It specifies CATSRPGDSYEQYF.

The chain has TRBV21-1 and TRBJ2-7; the D segment call TRBD2 is taken from the table without a DNA check. TRBV21-1 is a known pseudogene. The CDR3 consists of 17 residues. This CDR3 is CASSKRIRLENFYEQYF. DNA for the CDR3: TGTGCCAGCAGCAAAAGGATCAGACTAGAAAATTTCTACGAGCAGTACTTC.

This clone was recorded once. For the CDR3, the DNA is TGTGCCAGCAGCCTCCAAGGGGCGGCCATCTACGAGCAGTACTTC. Translation gives CASSLQGAAIYEQYF. The chain employs TRBV14 and TRBJ2-7; D perhaps matches TRBD1 (5 bases). CDR1 is SGHDN and CDR2 is FVKESK in the germline V gene. This CDR3 region has 15 residues. V dropped 4 bases and J dropped 3 bases, with 16 bases sitting between them. The whole variable domain, filled in from reference TRBV14 and TRBJ2-7, reads EAGVTQFPSHSVIEKGQTVTLRCDPISGHDNLYWYRRVMGKEIKFLLHFVKESKQDESGMPNNRFLAERTGGTYSTLKVQPAELEDSGVYFCASSLQGAAIYEQYFGPGTRLTVT.

This rearrangement joins TRBV5-1 to TRBJ2-5; 10 bases match TRBD2. The length of the CDR3 is 15 residues. Germline lookup yields CDR1 SGHRS and CDR2 YFSETQ. The ends lost 4 bases at V and 4 bases at J; junction bases unmatched: 7. CDR3 protein: CASSPVVAGGETQYF. In DNA form, the CDR3 reads TGCGCCAGCAGCCCGGTGGTAGCGGGGGGAGAGACCCAGTACTTC.

The genes are TRBV24-1 and TRBJ2-2, with D hard to call. Trimming left V 3 bases short and J 6 bases short, with 19 bases between. CDR3 length: 17 residues. Per the germline V gene, CDR1 is KGHDR and CDR2 is SFDVKD. This CDR3 is CATSDPGQPVGSGELFF. CDR3 DNA: TGTGCCACCAGTGATCCTGGCCAGCCAGTAGGGTCCGGGGAGCTGTTTTTT.

The J gene is TRBJ1-5, the V gene TRBV7-9, with unresolved D. This CDR3 has 13 amino acids. Germline CDR1 is SEHNR and CDR2 is FQNEAQ (reference sequence). V shed 3 bases and J shed 6 bases, with 9 bases lying between them. The CDR3 reads CASSFEPPQPQHF. CDR3 DNA sequence: TGTGCCAGCAGCTTTGAGCCGCCTCAGCCCCAGCATTTT. The whole variable domain, remainder taken from reference TRBV7-9 and TRBJ1-5, is DTGVSQNPRHKITKRGQNVTFRCDPISEHNRLYWYRQTLGQGPEFLTYFQNEAQLEKSRLLSDRFSAERPKGSFSTLEIQRTEQGDSAMYLCASSFEPPQPQHFGDGTRLSIL.

The chain has TRBV29-1 and TRBJ1-2, with 8 positions matching TRBD1. Losses at the gene ends were 1 base for V and 0 bases for J; bases not matched to a gene: 4. Germline-derived CDR1 and CDR2 are SQVTM and ANQGSEA. The CDR3 sequence is 15 residues long. The CDR3 nucleotides are TGCAGCGTTGAAGGACAGGGGAGGGCTAACTATGGCTACACCTTC. This gives the protein CSVEGQGRANYGYTF.

This clone appeared a few times. The V call is TRBV6-2 or TRBV6-3, the J call TRBJ2-3; unclear D gene. The V gene lost 5 bases and the J gene lost 1 base, with 7 bases spanning the gap. Germline lookup yields CDR1 MNHEY and CDR2 SVGEGT. The CDR3 consists of 13 residues. The CDR3 loop is CASSHYRTDTQYF. As DNA, the CDR3 is TGTGCCAGCAGTCATTACCGCACAGATACGCAGTATTTT.

This CDR3 is CASSLSGDVPNEKLFF. The CDR3 nucleotides are TGCGCCAGCAGCTTGTCCGGGGACGTACCTAATGAAAAACTGTTTTTT. The V and J genes are TRBV5-1 and TRBJ1-4; possibly TRBD1 for D (5 bases). The CDR3 covers 16 residues. Trimming removed 1 base at V and 3 bases at J, with 13 bases between. Germline CDR1 is SGHRS and CDR2 is YFSETQ.

The chain combines TRBV29-1 with TRBJ1-2, with TRBD1 as a possible D gene (5 bases). V was trimmed by 3 bases and J by 1 base, leaving 21 bases between them. The CDR3 has 17 amino acids. Germline values: CDR1 SQVTM, CDR2 ANQGSEA. The CDR3 nucleotides are TGCAGCGTTGATTGGGTTTCCGTCGGGGACCGTAACTATGGCTACACCTTC. Amino acid sequence: CSVDWVSVGDRNYGYTF.

Only a few counts were recorded for this clone. The chain couples TRBV5-4 to TRBJ1-1; D uncertain. The CDR3 has 12 residues. From germline, CDR1 is SGHNT and CDR2 YYREEE (reference sequence). The V end lost 0 bases, the J end lost 7 bases, and 7 bases lay between the germline ends. The CDR3 bases are TGTGCCAGCAGCTTGGACAGTTTTGAAGCTTTCTTT. Translated, it gives CASSLDSFEAFF. The variable domain in full, completed from reference TRBV5-4 and TRBJ1-1, reads ETGVTQSPTHLIKTRGQQVTLRCSSQSGHNTVSWYQQALGQGPQFIFQYYREEENGRGNFPPRFSGLQFPNYSSELNVNALELDDSALYLCASSLDSFEAFFGQGTRLTVV.

V usage is TRBV5-4 and J usage is TRBJ2-2, with a weak D call TRBD2 (6 bases). CDR3 length equals 15 residues. CDR1 is SGHNT and CDR2 is YYREEE in the germline V gene (reference sequence). The V end lost 2 bases, the J end lost 2 bases, and 10 bases lay between the germline ends. Here the CDR3 reads CASSFGSGNTGELFF. CDR3 nucleotide sequence: TGTGCCAGCAGCTTCGGTAGCGGTAACACCGGGGAGCTGTTTTTT. Variable domain in full (rest from reference TRBV5-4 and TRBJ2-2): ETGVTQSPTHLIKTRGQQVTLRCSSQSGHNTVSWYQQALGQGPQFIFQYYREEENGRGNFPPRFSGLQFPNYSSELNVNALELDDSALYLCASSFGSGNTGELFFGEGSRLTVL.

This chain links TRBV7-9 with TRBJ1-1, with TRBD1 identical over 7 bases. The CDR3 spans 14 residues. J gave up 1 base and V 5 bases, and 4 bases lay outside the gene matches. Looked up from germline, CDR1 is SEHNR and CDR2 is FQNEAQ (reference sequence). CDR3 DNA sequence: TGTGCCAGCAGCCTGACAGGGAGGAACACTGAAGCTTTCTTT. This translates into CASSLTGRNTEAFF.

The chain carries TRBV11-2 and TRBJ2-1; 11 nucleotides agree with TRBD2. The CDR3 is made up of 17 amino acids. V was pared by 5 bases and J by 4 bases, with 10 bases of the junction left unmatched. Germline CDR1 SGHAT, CDR2 FQNNGV. Written as DNA, the CDR3 is TGTGCCAGCAGCCAGGGCCTCCGACTAGCGGGATACAATGAGCAGTTCTTC. Its translation is CASSQGLRLAGYNEQFF.

This chain links TRBV3-1 (or the pseudogene TRBV3-2) with TRBJ1-4; a possible D gene is TRBD1 (5 bases). The CDR3 contains 15 residues. V lost 1 base to trimming and J lost 7 bases, with 13 bases between them. Germline CDR1 is LGHDT and CDR2 is YNNKEL (reference sequence). The CDR3: CASSQGGTTGEKLFF. CDR3 DNA sequence: TGTGCCAGCAGCCAAGGTGGGACGACGGGTGAAAAACTGTTTTTT.

Comment on this clone: Mismatch with germline at one junction end may stem from a read error. This chain uses TRBV11-2 with TRBJ1-6, with D unclear. Germline V gene lookup returns CDR1 SGHAT and CDR2 FQNNGV. The CDR3 has 13 amino acids. The CDR3 DNA is TGTGCCGGCAGCCACGGGTCTAATTCACCCCTCCACTTT. Its protein product is CAGSHGSNSPLHF.

This chain joins TRBV7-2 and TRBJ2-7; a possible D gene is TRBD1 (7 bases). Germline V lookup: CDR1 SGHTA, CDR2 FQGNSA. V was clipped by 5 bases and J by 6 bases, with 17 bases between them. CDR3 size: 14 residues. Written as DNA, the CDR3 is TGTGCCAGCAGCCCCGTGTGGCAGGGGGGCGAGCAGTACTTC. This encodes CASSPVWQGGEQYF.

This clone turned up a few times. The CDR3 reads CASTPFHPGMDNQPQHF. The DNA of the CDR3 is TGTGCCAGTACCCCCTTCCACCCGGGAATGGACAATCAGCCCCAGCATTTT. The chain uses TRBV19 and TRBJ1-5, with no clear D. The CDR3 totals 17 residues. Trimming cost V 7 bases and J 3 bases, with 22 bases left between them. Germline V gives CDR1 LNHDA, CDR2 SQIVND (reference sequence).

V and J are TRBV4-1 and TRBJ1-5, with 10 bases aligning to TRBD1. V shed 2 bases and J 2 bases; nucleotides not matched to a gene: 6. The length of the CDR3 is 17 residues. Germline V gene lookup returns CDR1 MGHRA and CDR2 YSYEKL. Here the CDR3 DNA reads TGCGCCAGCAGCCAACCTGACGGGACAGGGGGCAATCAGCCCCAGCATTTT. Amino acids: CASSQPDGTGGNQPQHF.

CDR3 sequence reads: CATSWVGYTF. Here the CDR3 DNA reads TGTGCCACCTCCTGGGTTGGCTACACCTTC. V gene TRBV28 combines with J gene TRBJ1-2; D gene unclear. V was shortened by 10 bases and J by 7 bases, with 10 bases between the two germline ends. Germline V CDR1 and CDR2: MDHEN, SYDVKM. The CDR3 spans 10 residues.

The chain uses TRBV15 and TRBJ2-5, with 8 bases aligning to TRBD2. Per germline, CDR1 LNHNV and CDR2 YYDKDF (reference sequence). This CDR3 spans 14 amino acids. Unmatched junction bases numbered 4, after V lost 0 bases and J lost 7 bases. CDR3 nucleotides: TGTGCCACCAGCAGAGACCGGAGCGGGGGGACCCAGTACTTC. Protein sequence: CATSRDRSGGTQYF.

V usage is TRBV19 and J usage is TRBJ2-3; D gene ambiguous. This CDR3 has 15 amino acids. Trimming took off 9 bases at V and 2 bases at J, with 18 bases between the two ends. CDR1 and CDR2 (germline): LNHDA, SQIVND (reference sequence). This CDR3 is CASTSIGYNTDTQYF. CDR3 sequence (DNA): TGTGCCAGCACGTCCATCGGGTACAACACAGATACGCAGTATTTT.

The chain couples TRBV28 to TRBJ2-6, with TRBD1 matching over 8 bases. The V segment lost 6 bases and the J segment 2 bases; nucleotides outside the gene matches: 12. Per germline, CDR1 MDHEN and CDR2 SYDVKM. The length of the CDR3 is 18 residues. The CDR3 bases are TGTGCCAGCAGCTCGGGACAGGACCCAACCCCTGGGGCCAACGTCCTGACTTTC. It encodes CASSSGQDPTPGANVLTF.

The CDR3 DNA sequence: TGTGCCAGCAGCGGGCGGGAGGGCCTCCTTGGGGCCAACGTCCTGACTTTC. This sequence encodes CASSGREGLLGANVLTF. The gene calls are TRBV9 and TRBJ2-6; 9 bases match TRBD2. The CDR3 loop spans 17 amino acids. Looked up from germline, CDR1 is SGDLS and CDR2 is YYNGEE. V was clipped by 3 bases and J by 3 bases; unmatched bases: 7.

The chain carries TRBV3-1 (or the pseudogene TRBV3-2) and TRBJ1-4; 7 positions agree with TRBD1. V dropped 2 bases and J dropped 8; count of bases not matched to a gene: 2. This CDR3 spans 13 amino acids. Looked up from germline, CDR1 is LGHDT and CDR2 is YNNKEL (reference sequence). CDR3 amino acids: CASSQLGGEKLFF. Here the CDR3 DNA reads TGTGCCAGCAGCCAATTAGGGGGCGAAAAACTGTTTTTT.

Only a few counts were recorded for this clone. This chain joins TRBV6-5 and TRBJ2-7, with no clear D. There are 12 residues in the CDR3. Germline values: CDR1 MNHEY, CDR2 SVGAGI. The V and J ends lost 6 bases and 3 bases respectively, with 9 bases between them. CDR3 amino acids: CASRIRNYEQYF. CDR3 sequence (DNA): TGTGCCAGCAGGATTCGCAACTACGAGCAGTACTTC.